This T cell receptor beta chain comes out of a study of blood T cell repertoires in COVID-19. Study information: Samples representing acute and convalescent COVID-19 were sourced from the United States, Italy and Spain. PBMCs, B-cell-depleted T cells, or T cells were the source of the cDNA or gDNA that made up the material.

Seattle cases were enrolled at active infection and followed longitudinally. As processed by the authors: Amplification of reference gene primers was used by the study to estimate nucleated cell counts. Sequencing used immunoSEQ multiplex PCR; TCRdb keeps in-frame clones, though not all of them. The DNA gave D and trimming, while V, J and clone size come from that table. The data contain roughly 200,000 clones, 80% to 85% of them seen just once; the ten biggest clones take up 6% to 7%. The clonotype originates from a woman aged 40 to 55 with COVID-19, enrolled during active disease. Sequences were obtained from peripheral blood.

CDR3 coding DNA: TGTGCCAGCAGACAGGGGACTAATGAAAAACTGTTTTTT. Translating gives CASRQGTNEKLFF. V usage is TRBV6-5 and J usage is TRBJ1-4, with 7 nucleotides matching TRBD1. V gave up 6 bases and J gave up 2 bases; unmatched junction bases: 0. The CDR3 runs 13 residues. Germline V lookup: CDR1 MNHEY, CDR2 SVGAGI.